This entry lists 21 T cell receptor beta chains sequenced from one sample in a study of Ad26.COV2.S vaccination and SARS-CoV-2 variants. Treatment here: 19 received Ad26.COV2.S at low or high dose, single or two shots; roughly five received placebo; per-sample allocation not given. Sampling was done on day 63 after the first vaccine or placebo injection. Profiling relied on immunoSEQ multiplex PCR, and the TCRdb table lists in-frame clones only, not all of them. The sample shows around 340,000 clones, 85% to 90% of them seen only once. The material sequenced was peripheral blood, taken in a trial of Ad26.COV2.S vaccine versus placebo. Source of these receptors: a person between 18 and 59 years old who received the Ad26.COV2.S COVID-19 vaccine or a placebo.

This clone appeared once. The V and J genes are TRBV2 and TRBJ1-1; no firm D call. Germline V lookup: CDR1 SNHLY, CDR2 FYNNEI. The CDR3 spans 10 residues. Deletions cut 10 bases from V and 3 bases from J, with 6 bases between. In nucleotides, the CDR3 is TGTGCCACCCGGGACACTGAAGCTTTCTTT. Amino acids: CATRDTEAFF.

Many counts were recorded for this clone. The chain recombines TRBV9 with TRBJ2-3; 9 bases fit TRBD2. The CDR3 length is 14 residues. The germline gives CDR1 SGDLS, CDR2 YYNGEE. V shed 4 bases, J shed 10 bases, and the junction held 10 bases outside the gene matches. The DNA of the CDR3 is TGTGCCAGCAGCCCCTCTAGCGGGGCGTTAGCGCAGTATTTT. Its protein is CASSPSSGALAQYF.

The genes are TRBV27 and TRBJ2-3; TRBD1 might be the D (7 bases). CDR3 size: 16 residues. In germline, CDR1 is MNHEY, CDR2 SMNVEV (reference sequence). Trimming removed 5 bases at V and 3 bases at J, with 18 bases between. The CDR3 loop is CASSTLEAGGTDTQYF. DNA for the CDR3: TGTGCCAGCAGTACCCTCGAGGCAGGGGGGACAGATACGCAGTATTTT.

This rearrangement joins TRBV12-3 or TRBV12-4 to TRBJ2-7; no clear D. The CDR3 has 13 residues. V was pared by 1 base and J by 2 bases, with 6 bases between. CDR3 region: CASSLEATYEQYF. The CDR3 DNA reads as TGTGCCAGCAGTTTAGAGGCGACCTACGAGCAGTACTTC.

CDR3 coding DNA: TGTGCCAGCAGCTTGGATCTCGCATACAACACTGAAGCTTTCTTT. Its protein product is CASSLDLAYNTEAFF. The chain carries TRBV5-4 and TRBJ1-1; D ambiguous. The CDR3 runs to 15 residues. The ends were cut back, 0 bases at V and 2 bases at J, with 11 bases in the middle. Germline CDR1 and CDR2: SGHNT and YYREEE (reference sequence).

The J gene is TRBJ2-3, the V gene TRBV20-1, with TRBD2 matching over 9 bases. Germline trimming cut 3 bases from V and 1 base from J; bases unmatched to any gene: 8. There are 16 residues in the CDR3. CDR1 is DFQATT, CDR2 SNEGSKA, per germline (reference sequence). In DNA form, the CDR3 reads TGCAGTGCTAGTTCAGCGGGAGGCCCCGGCACAGATACGCAGTATTTT. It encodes CSASSAGGPGTDTQYF.

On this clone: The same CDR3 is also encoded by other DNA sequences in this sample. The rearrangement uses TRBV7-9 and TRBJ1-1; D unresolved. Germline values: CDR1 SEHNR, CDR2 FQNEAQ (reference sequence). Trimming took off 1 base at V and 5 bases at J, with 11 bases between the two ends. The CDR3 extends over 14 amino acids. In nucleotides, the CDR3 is TGTGCCAGCAGCTTAGGCGGCTGGAATACTGAAGCTTTCTTT. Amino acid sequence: CASSLGGWNTEAFF.

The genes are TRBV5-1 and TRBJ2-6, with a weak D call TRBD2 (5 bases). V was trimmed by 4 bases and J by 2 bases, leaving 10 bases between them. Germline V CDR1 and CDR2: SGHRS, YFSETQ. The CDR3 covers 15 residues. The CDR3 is CASSPPEAGANVLTF. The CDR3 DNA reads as TGCGCCAGCAGCCCCCCGGAGGCTGGGGCCAACGTCCTGACTTTC.

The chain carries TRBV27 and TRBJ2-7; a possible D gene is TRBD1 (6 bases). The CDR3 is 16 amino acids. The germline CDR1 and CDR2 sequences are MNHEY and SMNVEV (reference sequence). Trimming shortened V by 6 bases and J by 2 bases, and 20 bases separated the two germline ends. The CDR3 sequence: CASRSVGGTVAYEQYF. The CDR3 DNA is TGTGCCAGCAGGAGCGTTGGGGGCACGGTGGCCTACGAGCAGTACTTC.

Written as DNA, the CDR3 is TGTGCCAGCAGTCGCTACCGGGACCAGCTAAATGAGCAGTTCTTC. Translated: CASSRYRDQLNEQFF. J is TRBJ2-1 and V is TRBV6-5; either TRBD1 or TRBD2 may supply D (5 bases each). The ends were cut back, 5 bases at V and 7 bases at J, with 18 bases in the middle. The CDR3 extends over 15 amino acids. In germline, CDR1 is MNHEY, CDR2 SVGAGI.

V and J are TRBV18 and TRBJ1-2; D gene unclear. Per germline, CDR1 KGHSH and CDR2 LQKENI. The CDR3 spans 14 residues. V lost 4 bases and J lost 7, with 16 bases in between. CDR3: CASSLRDRGGGYTF. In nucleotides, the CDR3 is TGTGCCAGCTCACTTCGAGACCGCGGCGGTGGCTACACCTTC.

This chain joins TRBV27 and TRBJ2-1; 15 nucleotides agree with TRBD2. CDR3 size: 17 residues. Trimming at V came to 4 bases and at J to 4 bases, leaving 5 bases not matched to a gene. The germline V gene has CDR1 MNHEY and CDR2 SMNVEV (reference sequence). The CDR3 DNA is TGTGCCAGCAGTTCCACCGGACTAGCGGGAGGGTACAATGAGCAGTTCTTC. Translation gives CASSSTGLAGGYNEQFF.

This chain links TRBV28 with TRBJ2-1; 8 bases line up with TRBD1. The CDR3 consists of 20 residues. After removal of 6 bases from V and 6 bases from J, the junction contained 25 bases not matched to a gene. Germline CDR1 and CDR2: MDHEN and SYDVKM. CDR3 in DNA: TGTGCCAGCAGATCTGGCGCGCTGCGGACAGGGATTTATCTAATCAATGAGCAGTTCTTC. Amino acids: CASRSGALRTGIYLINEQFF.

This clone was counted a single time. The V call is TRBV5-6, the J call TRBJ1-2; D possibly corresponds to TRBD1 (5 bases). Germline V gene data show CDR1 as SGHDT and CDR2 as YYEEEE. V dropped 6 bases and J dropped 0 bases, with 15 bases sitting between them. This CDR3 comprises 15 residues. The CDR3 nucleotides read TGTGCCAGCACCTCGAAGGGGCGGTCTAACTATGGCTACACCTTC. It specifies CASTSKGRSNYGYTF.

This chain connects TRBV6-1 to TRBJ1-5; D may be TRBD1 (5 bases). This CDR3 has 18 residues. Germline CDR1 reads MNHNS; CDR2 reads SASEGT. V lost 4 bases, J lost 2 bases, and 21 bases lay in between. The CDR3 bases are TGTGCCAGCAGTGGGACCTCGGGATACAGGACTCGCAATCAGCCCCAGCATTTT. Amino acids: CASSGTSGYRTRNQPQHF.

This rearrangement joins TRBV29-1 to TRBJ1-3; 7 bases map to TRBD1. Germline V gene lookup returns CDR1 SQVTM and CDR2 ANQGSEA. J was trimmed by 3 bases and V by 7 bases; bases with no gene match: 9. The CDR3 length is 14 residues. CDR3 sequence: CSAFDRVNGNTIYF. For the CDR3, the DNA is TGCAGCGCCTTTGACAGGGTAAATGGAAACACCATATATTTT.

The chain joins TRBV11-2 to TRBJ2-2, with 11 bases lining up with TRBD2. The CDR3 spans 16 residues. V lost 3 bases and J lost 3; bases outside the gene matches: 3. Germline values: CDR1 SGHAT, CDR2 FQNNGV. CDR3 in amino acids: CASSFTSGGDTGELFF. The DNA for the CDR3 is TGTGCCAGCAGCTTCACTAGCGGGGGAGACACCGGGGAGCTGTTTTTT.

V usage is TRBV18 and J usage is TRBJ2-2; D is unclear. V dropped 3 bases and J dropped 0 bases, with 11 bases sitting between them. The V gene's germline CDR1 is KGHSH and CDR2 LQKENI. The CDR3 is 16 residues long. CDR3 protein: CASSPRQQPNTGELFF. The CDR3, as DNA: TGTGCCAGCTCACCCAGGCAGCAGCCGAACACCGGGGAGCTGTTTTTT.

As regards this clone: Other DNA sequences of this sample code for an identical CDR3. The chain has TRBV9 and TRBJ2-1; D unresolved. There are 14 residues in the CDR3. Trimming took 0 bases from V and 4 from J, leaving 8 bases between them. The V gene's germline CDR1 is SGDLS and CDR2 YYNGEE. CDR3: CASSVDATYNEQFF. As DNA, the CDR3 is TGTGCCAGCAGCGTAGACGCTACTTACAATGAGCAGTTCTTC.

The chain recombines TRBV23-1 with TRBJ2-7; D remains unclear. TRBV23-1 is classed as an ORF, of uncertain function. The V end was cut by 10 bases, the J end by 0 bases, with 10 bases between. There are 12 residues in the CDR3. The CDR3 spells CATNDHSYEQYF. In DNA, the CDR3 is TGCGCCACCAACGACCACTCCTACGAGCAGTACTTC.

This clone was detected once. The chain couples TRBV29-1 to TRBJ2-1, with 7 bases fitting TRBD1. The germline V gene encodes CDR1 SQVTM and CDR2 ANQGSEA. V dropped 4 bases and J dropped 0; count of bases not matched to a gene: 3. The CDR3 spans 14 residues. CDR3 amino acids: CSVGQGNSYNEQFF. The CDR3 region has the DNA TGCAGCGTTGGACAGGGAAACTCCTACAATGAGCAGTTCTTC.